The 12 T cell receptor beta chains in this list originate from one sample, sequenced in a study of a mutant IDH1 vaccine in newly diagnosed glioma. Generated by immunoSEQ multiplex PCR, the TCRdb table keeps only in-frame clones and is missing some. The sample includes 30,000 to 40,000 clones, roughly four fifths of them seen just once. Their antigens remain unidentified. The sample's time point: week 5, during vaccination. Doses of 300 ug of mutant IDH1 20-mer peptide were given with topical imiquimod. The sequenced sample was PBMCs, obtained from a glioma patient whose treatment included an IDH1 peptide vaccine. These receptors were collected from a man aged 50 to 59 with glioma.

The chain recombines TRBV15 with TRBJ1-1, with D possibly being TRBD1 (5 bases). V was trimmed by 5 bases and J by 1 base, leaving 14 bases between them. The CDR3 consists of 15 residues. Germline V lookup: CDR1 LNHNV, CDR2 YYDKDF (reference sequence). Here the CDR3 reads CATSSKRRGNTEAFF. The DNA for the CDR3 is TGTGCCACCAGCTCGAAACGGAGGGGGAACACTGAAGCTTTCTTT.

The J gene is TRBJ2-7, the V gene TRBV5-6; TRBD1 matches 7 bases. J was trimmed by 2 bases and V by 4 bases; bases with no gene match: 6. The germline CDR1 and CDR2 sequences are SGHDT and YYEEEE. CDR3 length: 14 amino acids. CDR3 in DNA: TGTGCCAGCAGCCTAGCCGGGACAGCCTACGAGCAGTACTTC. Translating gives CASSLAGTAYEQYF. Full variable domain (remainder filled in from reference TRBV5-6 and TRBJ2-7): DAGVTQSPTHLIKTRGQQVTLRCSPKSGHDTVSWYQQALGQGPQFIFQYYEEEERQRGNFPDRFSGHQFPNYSSELNVNALLLGDSALYLCASSLAGTAYEQYFGPGTRLTVT.

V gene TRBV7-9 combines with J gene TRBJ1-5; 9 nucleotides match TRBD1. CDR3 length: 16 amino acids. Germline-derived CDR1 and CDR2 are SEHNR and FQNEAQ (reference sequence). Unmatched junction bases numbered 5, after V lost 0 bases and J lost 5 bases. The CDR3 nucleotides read TGTGCCAGCAGCTTAGCCCGGGGACAGGGAGATCAGCCCCAGCATTTT. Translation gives CASSLARGQGDQPQHF.

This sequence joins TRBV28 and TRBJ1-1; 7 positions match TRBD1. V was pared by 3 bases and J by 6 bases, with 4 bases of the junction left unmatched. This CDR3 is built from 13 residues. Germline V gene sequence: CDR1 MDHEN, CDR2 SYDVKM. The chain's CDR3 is CASSFRGGPEAFF. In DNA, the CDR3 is TGTGCCAGCAGTTTCCGAGGGGGCCCTGAAGCTTTCTTT.

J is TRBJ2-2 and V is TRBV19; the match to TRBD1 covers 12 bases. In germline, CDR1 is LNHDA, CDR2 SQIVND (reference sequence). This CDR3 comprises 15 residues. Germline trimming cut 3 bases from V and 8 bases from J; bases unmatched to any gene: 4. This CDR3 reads CASSMGQGAFGELFF. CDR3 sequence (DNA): TGTGCCAGTAGTATGGGACAGGGGGCTTTTGGGGAGCTGTTTTTT.

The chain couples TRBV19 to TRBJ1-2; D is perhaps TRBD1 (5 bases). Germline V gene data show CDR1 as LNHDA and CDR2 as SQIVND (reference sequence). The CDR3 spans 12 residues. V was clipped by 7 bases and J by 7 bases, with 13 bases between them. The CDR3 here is CASNRGLRGYTF. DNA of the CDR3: TGTGCCAGTAATAGGGGACTCCGTGGCTACACCTTC.

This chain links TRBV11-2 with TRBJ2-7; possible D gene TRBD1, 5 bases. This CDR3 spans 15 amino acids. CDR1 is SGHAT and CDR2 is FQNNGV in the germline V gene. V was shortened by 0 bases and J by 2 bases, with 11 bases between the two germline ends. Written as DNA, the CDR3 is TGTGCCAGCAGCTTAGAGGCAGGGCACCCCTACGAGCAGTACTTC. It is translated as CASSLEAGHPYEQYF.

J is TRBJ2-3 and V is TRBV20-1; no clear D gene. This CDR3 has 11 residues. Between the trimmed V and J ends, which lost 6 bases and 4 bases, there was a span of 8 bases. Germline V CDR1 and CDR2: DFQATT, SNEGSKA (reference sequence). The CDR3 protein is CSALGADTQYF. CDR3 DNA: TGCAGTGCACTTGGTGCAGATACGCAGTATTTT.

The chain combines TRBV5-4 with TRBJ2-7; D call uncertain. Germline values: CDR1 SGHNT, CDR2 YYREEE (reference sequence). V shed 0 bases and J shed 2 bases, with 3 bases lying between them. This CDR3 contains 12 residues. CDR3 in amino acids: CASSLGTYEQYF. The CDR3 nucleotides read TGTGCCAGCAGCTTGGGAACCTACGAGCAGTACTTC.

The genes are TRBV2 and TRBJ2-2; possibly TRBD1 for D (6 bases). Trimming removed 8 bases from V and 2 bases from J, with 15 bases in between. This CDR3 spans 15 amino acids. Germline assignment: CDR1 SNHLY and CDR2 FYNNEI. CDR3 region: CASARDRINTGELFF. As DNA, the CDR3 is TGTGCCAGCGCCCGTGACAGGATCAACACCGGGGAGCTGTTTTTT. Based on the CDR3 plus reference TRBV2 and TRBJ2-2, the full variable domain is EPEVTQTPSHQVTQMGQEVILRCVPISNHLYFYWYRQILGQKVEFLVSFYNNEISEKSEIFDDQFSVERPDGSNFTLKIRSTKLEDSAMYFCASARDRINTGELFFGEGSRLTVL.

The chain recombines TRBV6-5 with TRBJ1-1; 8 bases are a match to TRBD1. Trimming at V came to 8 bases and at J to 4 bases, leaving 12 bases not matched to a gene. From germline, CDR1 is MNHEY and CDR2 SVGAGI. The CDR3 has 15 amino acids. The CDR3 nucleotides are TGTGCCAGCGGCCGGACAGGGTTATCGGGCACTGAAGCTTTCTTT. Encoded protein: CASGRTGLSGTEAFF.

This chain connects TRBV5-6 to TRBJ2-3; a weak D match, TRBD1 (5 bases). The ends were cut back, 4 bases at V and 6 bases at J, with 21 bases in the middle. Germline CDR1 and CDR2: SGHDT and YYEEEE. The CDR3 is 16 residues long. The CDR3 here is CASSLSRASGMDTQYF. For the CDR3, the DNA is TGTGCCAGCAGCCTAAGCAGGGCGTCAGGGATGGATACGCAGTATTTT.